The rows below give T cell receptor beta chains drawn from one sample of a study of technical replicates of blood from a few donors. Sequencing used immunoSEQ multiplex PCR; TCRdb keeps in-frame clones, though not all of them. The sample comprises approximately 58,000 clones, about 86% of which are singletons, and 5.6% rests with the top ten. Sequenced material: PBMCs. These receptors were collected from a human donor in good health. Some clones in this sample may be carry-over from other donors' samples. Each CDR3 is given without its conserved first and last residue.

j_call v_call cdr3_aa
TRBJ2-2 TRBV5-8 ARKGRDVTGELF
TRBJ1-2 TRBV7-9 ASSSRTGLFHVRT
TRBJ2-2 TRBV6-1 ASSGLAGGNTGELF
TRBJ1-5 TRBV27 ASSLLTGFGNQPQH
TRBJ2-2 TRBV5-1 ASSLGLINTGELF
TRBJ2-2 TRBV4-2 ASSQGQSWAVNTGELF
TRBJ2-4 TRBV7-2 ASSLTGGKNIQY
TRBJ2-2 TRBV7-3 ASSLDGTGELF
TRBJ1-5 TRBV5-1 ASSLVGGPQH
TRBJ2-5 TRBV5-1 ASSPQSSGREETQY
TRBJ2-7 TRBV10-3 AISEPRTGSTYEQY
TRBJ2-7 TRBV9 ASSPLSSLLAEQY
TRBJ2-1 TRBV4-1 ASSLSGGAYNEQF
TRBJ2-1 TRBV7-9 ASSLAGGLPLDNEQF
TRBJ1-2 TRBV6-1 ASNTRTGGIYGYT
TRBJ2-3 TRBV5-4 ASSRTARGVTDTQY